A single sample gave rise to the 26 T cell receptor beta chains below, sequenced in a study of shared clonotypes between healthy human individuals (dated by TCRdb to between 2020 and 2021). Libraries were prepared through the immunoSEQ multiplex PCR assay. TCRdb carries this immuneACCESS record with in-frame sequences only. Its versions omit some clonotypes, under half of them owing to an unresolved V gene in the studies checked, with the rest unexplained. In all, the sample holds some 2.1 million clones, and 90% to 95% of those were seen once. The ten largest clonotypes hold roughly 0.13% of the sample. The sequenced sample was naive CD4+ T cells sorted from blood. Sample cell subset or site, as interpreted from the label and publication: CD45RA+ positively selected. The receptor set was obtained from a man between 18 and 35 years old in good health.

This clone came up once. The genes are TRBV29-1 and TRBJ1-4, with D uncertain. The CDR3 extends over 13 amino acids. CDR1 is SQVTM and CDR2 is ANQGSEA in the germline V gene. Trimming cost V 6 bases and J 0 bases, with 8 bases left between them. Here the CDR3 DNA reads TGCAGCGTGCCGGCCGCAACTAATGAAAAACTGTTTTTT. It encodes CSVPAATNEKLFF.

This chain joins TRBV5-6 and TRBJ2-5; D is ambiguous. Trimming removed 1 base at V and 2 bases at J, with 9 bases between. The CDR3 spans 14 residues. Per germline, CDR1 SGHDT and CDR2 YYEEEE. The CDR3 nucleotides are TGTGCCAGCAGCTTGTACGTAACTCAAGAGACCCAGTACTTC. Protein: CASSLYVTQETQYF.

Comments on this clone: Different DNA sequences within this sample yield the same CDR3. The chain recombines TRBV5-1 with TRBJ1-1; tentatively, D is TRBD1 (6 bases). This CDR3 contains 14 residues. Germline V lookup: CDR1 SGHRS, CDR2 YFSETQ. V was shortened by 3 bases and J by 5 bases, with 14 bases between the two germline ends. CDR3 nucleotides: TGCGCCAGCAGCTCAGGGACACTAGGGACTGAAGCTTTCTTT. The encoded protein is CASSSGTLGTEAFF.

The chain recombines TRBV6-1 with TRBJ1-2; D ambiguous. Germline CDR1 MNHNS, CDR2 SASEGT. CDR3 size: 14 residues. V dropped 6 bases and J dropped 0 bases, with 11 bases sitting between them. DNA for the CDR3: TGTGCCAGCAGAGGTGGGCACACTAACTATGGCTACACCTTC. It codes for CASRGGHTNYGYTF.

The chain recombines TRBV18 with TRBJ2-7, with 9 bases matching TRBD2. Trimming took 2 bases from V and 9 from J; bases not matched to a gene: 5. Germline CDR1 KGHSH, CDR2 LQKENI. CDR3 length: 13 amino acids. CDR3 region: CASSPGGRVPQYF. The CDR3 nucleotides read TGTGCCAGCTCACCAGGCGGGAGGGTTCCGCAGTACTTC.

The rearrangement joins TRBV28 to TRBJ1-5; D gene ambiguous. Trimming took 5 bases from V and 2 from J, leaving 10 bases between them. The germline gives CDR1 MDHEN, CDR2 SYDVKM. The CDR3 is 14 amino acids. The CDR3 coding sequence is TGTGCCAGCAGTACGGGGAAGGGCAATCAGCCCCAGCATTTT. Residues: CASSTGKGNQPQHF.

The chain joins TRBV29-1 to TRBJ2-7; D is uncertain. This CDR3 region has 13 residues. The ends were cut back, 1 base at V and 6 bases at J, with 13 bases in the middle. Germline-derived CDR1 and CDR2 are SQVTM and ANQGSEA. This CDR3 reads CSVEVTPRSEQYF. The CDR3 DNA follows: TGCAGCGTTGAAGTGACACCCCGGAGCGAGCAGTACTTC.

J is TRBJ2-5 and V is TRBV7-9; D gene uncertain. The V and J ends lost 2 bases and 5 bases respectively, with 6 bases between them. The germline CDR1 and CDR2 sequences are SEHNR and FQNEAQ (reference sequence). CDR3 length: 12 amino acids. CDR3: CASSLTLETQYF. The DNA for the CDR3 is TGTGCCAGCAGCTTAACATTGGAGACCCAGTACTTC. The full variable domain, its missing parts supplied by reference TRBV7-9 and TRBJ2-5, is DTGVSQNPRHKITKRGQNVTFRCDPISEHNRLYWYRQTLGQGPEFLTYFQNEAQLEKSRLLSDRFSAERPKGSFSTLEIQRTEQGDSAMYLCASSLTLETQYFGPGTRLLVL.

The V and J genes are TRBV2 and TRBJ2-6, with unresolved D. V gave up 6 bases and J gave up 0 bases, with 3 bases separating them. Germline V lookup: CDR1 SNHLY, CDR2 FYNNEI. The CDR3 contains 13 residues. CDR3 loop: CASRSSGANVLTF. CDR3 DNA: TGTGCCAGCAGAAGCTCTGGGGCCAACGTCCTGACTTTC.

V gene TRBV28 combines with J gene TRBJ1-5, with D perhaps matching TRBD1 (6 bases). V was shortened by 2 bases and J by 2 bases, with 13 bases between the two germline ends. Germline CDR1 is MDHEN and CDR2 is SYDVKM. This CDR3 has 16 amino acids. CDR3 in DNA: TGTGCCAGCAGTTTAGATAGGGGGGTTGGCAATCAGCCCCAGCATTTT. It codes for CASSLDRGVGNQPQHF.

With regard to this clone: Different DNA sequences within this sample yield the same CDR3. The CDR3 DNA reads TGTGCCAGCAGAGGGGGGGGCACAGATACGCAGTATTTT. It is translated as CASRGGGTDTQYF. This chain uses TRBV5-4 with TRBJ2-3; D is perhaps TRBD2 (7 bases). The CDR3 loop spans 13 amino acids. From germline, CDR1 is SGHNT and CDR2 YYREEE (reference sequence). Trimming cost V 5 bases and J 1 base, with 8 bases left between them.

The chain has TRBV5-6 and TRBJ1-3; TRBD1 matches at 9 bases. This CDR3 has 14 amino acids. V lost 4 bases to trimming and J lost 7 bases; unmatched junction nucleotides: 6. Germline loops: CDR1 SGHDT, CDR2 YYEEEE. The CDR3 sequence: CASSRDRVVNTIYF. The CDR3 DNA follows: TGTGCCAGCAGCAGGGACAGGGTGGTTAACACCATATATTTT.

Worth noting for this clone: In the same sample, other DNA sequences code for this CDR3. This rearrangement joins TRBV2 to TRBJ2-5; no firm D call. Trimming shortened V by 5 bases and J by 2 bases, and 3 bases separated the two germline ends. Germline CDR1 and CDR2: SNHLY and FYNNEI. This CDR3 comprises 11 residues. This chain's CDR3 is CASSRQETQYF. CDR3 DNA: TGTGCCAGCAGTAGGCAAGAGACCCAGTACTTC.

This chain joins TRBV6-4 and TRBJ1-1, with D possibly TRBD1 on 5 matching bases. Germline CDR1 and CDR2: MRHNA and SNTAGT. The V and J ends lost 5 bases and 0 bases respectively, with 16 bases between them. The CDR3 covers 16 residues. The CDR3 DNA follows: TGTGCCAGCAGTTCGGGAAGAGGGACCATGAACACTGAAGCTTTCTTT. As protein: CASSSGRGTMNTEAFF.

The chain joins TRBV5-1 to TRBJ1-2; D gene ambiguous. The CDR3 is made up of 14 amino acids. V was clipped by 1 base and J by 1 base, with 8 bases between them. Germline lookup yields CDR1 SGHRS and CDR2 YFSETQ. The CDR3 coding sequence is TGCGCCAGCAGCTTGTCCACCAGTAACTATGGCTACACCTTC. Translating gives CASSLSTSNYGYTF.

This clone is a singleton in its sample. The same CDR3 can be traced to other DNA sequences in this sample. J is TRBJ2-1 and V is TRBV9; D gene ambiguous. The V end was cut by 0 bases, the J end by 6 bases, with 7 bases between. The CDR3 is 13 amino acids. In germline, CDR1 is SGDLS, CDR2 YYNGEE. The CDR3 loop reads CASSVGTGNEQFF. CDR3 DNA: TGTGCCAGCAGCGTAGGGACCGGCAATGAGCAGTTCTTC.

The chain has TRBV5-1 and TRBJ1-2; maybe TRBD1 (5 bases). V was pared by 7 bases and J by 2 bases, with 15 bases between. CDR3 length: 14 amino acids. CDR1 is SGHRS, CDR2 YFSETQ, per germline. The CDR3 reads CASSQPGRNYGYTF. CDR3 nucleotides: TGCGCCAGCTCCCAGCCAGGGAGGAACTATGGCTACACCTTC.

Of note for this clone: Other DNA sequences in this specimen translate into the identical CDR3. The gene calls are TRBV27 and TRBJ2-7; 9 nucleotides match TRBD1. Per germline, CDR1 MNHEY and CDR2 SMNVEV (reference sequence). J was trimmed by 6 bases and V by 5 bases; bases with no gene match: 5. The CDR3 runs to 13 residues. The CDR3 reads CASSLQGAREQYF. The CDR3 nucleotides read TGTGCCAGCAGTCTACAGGGGGCTCGCGAGCAGTACTTC.

The chain joins TRBV5-1 to TRBJ2-1, with TRBD2 identical over 9 bases. Losses at the gene ends were 7 bases for V and 6 bases for J; bases not matched to a gene: 5. The CDR3 totals 13 residues. Germline CDR1 reads SGHRS; CDR2 reads YFSETQ. CDR3 nucleotide sequence: TGCGCCAGCTCCGGCGGGGGGGCCAATGAGCAGTTCTTC. Translating it yields CASSGGGANEQFF. Full variable domain (missing parts from reference TRBV5-1 and TRBJ2-1): KAGVTQTPRYLIKTRGQQVTLSCSPISGHRSVSWYQQTPGQGLQFLFEYFSETQRNKGNFPGRFSGRQFSNSRSEMNVSTLELGDSALYLCASSGGGANEQFFGPGTRLTVL.

The chain carries TRBV6-4 and TRBJ1-5, with D possibly being TRBD1 (5 bases). This CDR3 contains 14 residues. Germline values: CDR1 MRHNA, CDR2 SNTAGT. Between the trimmed V and J ends, which lost 4 bases and 3 bases, there was a span of 10 bases. CDR3 amino acids: CASSVQVLNQPQHF. The CDR3, as DNA: TGTGCCAGCAGTGTACAGGTTCTCAATCAGCCCCAGCATTTT.

The chain recombines TRBV29-1 with TRBJ1-2; D remains unclear. V was shortened by 1 base and J by 0 bases, with 9 bases between the two germline ends. This CDR3 region has 14 residues. The germline CDR1 and CDR2 sequences are SQVTM and ANQGSEA. The CDR3 loop is CSVEGHNSNYGYTF. The CDR3 DNA reads as TGCAGCGTTGAAGGACACAATTCTAACTATGGCTACACCTTC.

This sequence joins TRBV7-9 and TRBJ1-4; D gene unclear. CDR3 length: 14 residues. Germline-derived CDR1 and CDR2 are SEHNR and FQNEAQ (reference sequence). V lost 7 bases to trimming and J lost 7 bases, with 16 bases between them. The CDR3 DNA follows: TGTGCCAGCACCGCTTCGGTAAAGGGTGAAAAACTGTTTTTT. It encodes CASTASVKGEKLFF.

The gene calls are TRBV6-5 and TRBJ1-2; D is unresolved. The V gene lost 7 bases and the J gene lost 2 bases, with 11 bases spanning the gap. The CDR3 is made up of 13 amino acids. Germline CDR1 is MNHEY and CDR2 is SVGAGI. The DNA of the CDR3 is TGTGCCAGCACCCGACTTGGGAACTATGGCTACACCTTC. Translating gives CASTRLGNYGYTF.

This clone showed up just once. This CDR3 reads CAISESGGLGAPLHF. CDR3 nucleotide sequence: TGTGCCATCAGTGAGTCAGGGGGCCTGGGAGCACCCCTCCACTTT. The chain recombines TRBV10-3 with TRBJ1-6, with TRBD1 matching over 7 bases. Trimming took 0 bases from V and 11 from J; bases not matched to a gene: 7. The CDR3 loop spans 15 amino acids. Germline V gives CDR1 ENHRY, CDR2 SYGVKD.

The chain employs TRBV19 and TRBJ2-1; 10 nucleotides line up with TRBD1. This CDR3 is built from 15 residues. Germline CDR1 LNHDA, CDR2 SQIVND (reference sequence). The junction had 8 bases not matched to a gene; V was cut back by 7 bases and J by 5 bases. The CDR3 region has the DNA TGTGCCAGTAAGATGGGGACAGGGGTGAACAATGAGCAGTTCTTC. Residues: CASKMGTGVNNEQFF.

The rearrangement uses TRBV19 and TRBJ1-2, with D possibly TRBD1 on 6 matching bases. V was trimmed by 6 bases and J by 4 bases, leaving 15 bases between them. This CDR3 is 14 amino acids long. Germline CDR1 is LNHDA and CDR2 is SQIVND (reference sequence). The CDR3, as DNA: TGTGCCAGTAGGGAGCGGGGGCATCCCTATGGCTACACCTTC. Its protein is CASRERGHPYGYTF. The whole variable domain, filled in from reference TRBV19 and TRBJ1-2, reads DGGITQSPKYLFRKEGQNVTLSCEQNLNHDAMYWYRQDPGQGLRLIYYSQIVNDFQKGDIAEGYSVSREKKESFPLTVTSAQKNPTAFYLCASRERGHPYGYTFGSGTRLTVV.